The 13 T cell receptor beta chains below all came from one sample that was sequenced in a study of early stage breast cancer tumors. Only in-frame clones appear in the TCRdb table, and some are missing; sequencing was by immunoSEQ multiplex PCR. The table has approximately 31,000 clones, almost 75% seen once; the top ten hold about a tenth. Material: breast tumor tissue. The receptors were gathered from a person in their thirties with breast cancer.

On this clone: The same CDR3 also results from other DNA sequences found in this sample. This chain joins TRBV5-6 and TRBJ2-7; D call uncertain. V was clipped by 2 bases and J by 2 bases, with 2 bases between them. The CDR3 is 11 amino acids. The germline V gene has CDR1 SGHDT and CDR2 YYEEEE. The CDR3 sequence is CASSLAYEQYF. CDR3 bases: TGTGCCAGCAGCTTAGCCTACGAGCAGTACTTC.

The CDR3 region is CASSFFGRNEQFF. The CDR3 DNA follows: TGTGCCAGCAGTTTTTTTGGGCGCAATGAGCAGTTCTTC. The rearrangement joins TRBV28 to TRBJ2-1; D ambiguous. Germline values: CDR1 MDHEN, CDR2 SYDVKM. Between the trimmed V and J ends, which lost 3 bases and 6 bases, there was a span of 9 bases. The CDR3 covers 13 residues.

In its sample, this clone was seen a few times. This chain connects TRBV6-5 to TRBJ2-7; D is unclear. The CDR3 extends over 13 amino acids. V was trimmed by 4 bases and J by 4 bases, leaving 11 bases between them. CDR1 and CDR2 from the germline V gene are MNHEY and SVGAGI. The DNA of the CDR3 is TGTGCCAGCAGTTCACAGCTACGATACGAGCAGTACTTC. It yields the protein CASSSQLRYEQYF.

The chain uses TRBV25-1 and TRBJ2-1; D possibly corresponds to TRBD2 (5 bases). Germline CDR1 and CDR2: MGHDK and SYGVNS. This CDR3 has 15 residues. Trimming shortened V by 2 bases and J by 2 bases, and 10 bases separated the two germline ends. The CDR3 sequence: CASSEVGNTYNEQFF. The DNA of the CDR3 is TGTGCCAGCAGTGAAGTCGGGAACACCTACAATGAGCAGTTCTTC.

The rearrangement uses TRBV19 and TRBJ2-7; perhaps TRBD2 as D (5 bases). The CDR3 loop spans 15 amino acids. The V and J ends lost 5 bases and 2 bases respectively, with 16 bases between them. Germline loops: CDR1 LNHDA, CDR2 SQIVND (reference sequence). The CDR3 coding sequence is TGTGCCAGTAGTCGGCTCGCGGGTGAGACCTACGAGCAGTACTTC. Translated, it gives CASSRLAGETYEQYF.

V usage is TRBV4-2 and J usage is TRBJ2-4, with 9 positions matching TRBD2. Trimming removed 0 bases from V and 7 bases from J; junction bases left unmatched: 16. The CDR3 totals 19 residues. Germline V gives CDR1 LGHNA, CDR2 YNFKEQ. This chain's CDR3 is CASSQDSHPRASGKNIQYF. DNA of the CDR3: TGTGCCAGCAGCCAAGATTCCCACCCAAGGGCTAGCGGGAAGAACATTCAGTACTTC.

The J gene is TRBJ2-2, the V gene TRBV7-3, with TRBD2 identical over 9 bases. V shed 6 bases and J 5 bases; nucleotides not matched to a gene: 7. Germline CDR1 is SGHTA and CDR2 is FQGTGA. The CDR3 extends over 15 amino acids. The CDR3 coding sequence is TGTGCCAGCAGGGCCGGGACTAGCTGGACCGGGGAGCTGTTTTTT. This gives the protein CASRAGTSWTGELFF.

The chain has TRBV7-3 and TRBJ1-2, with no clear D. The CDR3 has 12 amino acids. Germline V gene lookup returns CDR1 SGHTA and CDR2 FQGTGA. The V end lost 0 bases, the J end lost 8 bases, and 7 bases lay between the germline ends. CDR3 sequence: CASSLTGRGYTF. Written as DNA, the CDR3 is TGTGCCAGCAGCTTAACCGGGAGGGGCTACACCTTC.

CDR3 region: CACRPGGDTEAFF. The CDR3 region has the DNA TGTGCCTGTCGCCCCGGAGGGGACACTGAAGCTTTCTTT. The V gene is TRBV30, the J gene TRBJ1-1; D perhaps matches TRBD1 (5 bases). V gave up 6 bases and J gave up 3 bases, with 14 bases separating them. CDR1 and CDR2 from the germline V gene are GTSNPN and SVGIG (reference sequence). CDR3 length: 13 residues.

The rearrangement links TRBV2 to TRBJ2-7; no firm D call. Trimming took off 10 bases at V and 0 bases at J, with 13 bases between the two ends. Germline loops: CDR1 SNHLY, CDR2 FYNNEI. The CDR3 extends over 13 amino acids. CDR3 residues: CATSTAFSYEQYF. CDR3 coding DNA: TGTGCCACCTCTACGGCCTTCTCCTACGAGCAGTACTTC.

The chain is built from TRBV7-9 and TRBJ2-7; the D call may be TRBD1 or TRBD2 (5 bases each). This CDR3 has 14 amino acids. The germline CDR1 and CDR2 sequences are SEHNR and FQNEAQ (reference sequence). Trimming removed 0 bases from V and 2 bases from J, with 8 bases in between. CDR3 DNA: TGTGCCAGCAGCTTAGCTCGGGACGCCTACGAGCAGTACTTC. Residues: CASSLARDAYEQYF.

This clone was recorded a few times. The V gene is TRBV5-1, the J gene TRBJ2-7; 9 bases are shared with TRBD2. CDR1 and CDR2 (germline): SGHRS, YFSETQ. The CDR3 is made up of 15 amino acids. With 3 bases clipped from V and 5 bases from J, the junction kept 9 bases outside the gene matches. The CDR3 nucleotides read TGCGCCAGCAGCTCCTTTAGCGGGAGAGAACACGAGCAGTACTTC. This sequence encodes CASSSFSGREHEQYF.

The V call is TRBV5-4, the J call TRBJ2-2; 15 bases agree with TRBD2. V lost 3 bases and J lost 5; bases outside the gene matches: 11. Germline CDR1 is SGHNT and CDR2 is YYREEE (reference sequence). The CDR3 has 19 residues. CDR3 sequence reads: CASSSPAGTSGRRTGELFF. The CDR3 nucleotides read TGTGCCAGCAGCTCGCCCGCCGGGACTAGCGGGAGGAGGACCGGGGAGCTGTTTTTT.